This T cell receptor beta chain was captured in a study of cytomegalovirus exposure and HLA in healthy donors. For this clone: Its specificity is not known.

Primers included in the PCR were 60 Vbeta and 13 Jbeta primers. Repertoires were generated with immunoSEQ multiplex PCR, while TCRdb's copy carries only in-frame clones and drops some. The sample yields about 140,000 clones, 60% to 85% seen once. Germline lookup yields CDR1 MNHEY and CDR2 SVGAGI. This CDR3 is 14 amino acids long. The V gene lost 2 bases and the J gene lost 8 bases, with 12 bases spanning the gap. Regarding the study as a whole: Among CMV-associated TCR beta chains, most appeared HLA-restricted in a later analysis. In vitro testing confirmed a few CMV-associated chains as specific for CMV antigens. A few V segments could not be told apart, such as TRBV6-2 and TRBV6-3, and were left out.

The sequence was obtained from a man in his late teens or twenties in good health and CMV-seronegative. The chain couples TRBV6-5 to TRBJ1-4; D possibly corresponds to TRBD1 (5 bases). Input material: PBMCs. The CDR3 DNA reads as TGTGCCAGCAGTTACGGGGGGTCGGGCGAAAAACTGTTTTTT. Translation: CASSYGGSGEKLFF.